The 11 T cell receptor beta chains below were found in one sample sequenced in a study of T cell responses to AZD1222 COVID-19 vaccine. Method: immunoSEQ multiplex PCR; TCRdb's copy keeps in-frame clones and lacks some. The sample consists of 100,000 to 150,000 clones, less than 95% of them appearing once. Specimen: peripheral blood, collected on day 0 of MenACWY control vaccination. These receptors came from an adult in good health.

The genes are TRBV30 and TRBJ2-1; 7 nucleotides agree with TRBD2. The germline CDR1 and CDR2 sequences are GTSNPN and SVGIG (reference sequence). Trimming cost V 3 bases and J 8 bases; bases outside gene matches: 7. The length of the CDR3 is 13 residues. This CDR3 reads CAWRWEGRDEQFF. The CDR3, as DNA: TGTGCCTGGAGATGGGAGGGGAGGGATGAGCAGTTCTTC.

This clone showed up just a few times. The CDR3 is CASSPNEAGTGELFF. The CDR3, as DNA: TGTGCCAGCAGCCCGAATGAGGCGGGCACCGGGGAGCTGTTTTTT. J is TRBJ2-2 and V is TRBV7-3; tentative D call: TRBD2 (5 bases). This CDR3 spans 15 amino acids. CDR1 is SGHTA, CDR2 FQGTGA, per germline. Trimming cost V 5 bases and J 4 bases, with 14 bases left between them.

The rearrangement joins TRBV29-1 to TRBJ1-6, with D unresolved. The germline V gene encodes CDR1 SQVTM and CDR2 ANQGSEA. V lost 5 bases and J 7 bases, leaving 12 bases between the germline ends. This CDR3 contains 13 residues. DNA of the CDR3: TGCAGCGTTCGAAACCGACGGAATTCACCCCTCCACTTT. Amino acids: CSVRNRRNSPLHF.

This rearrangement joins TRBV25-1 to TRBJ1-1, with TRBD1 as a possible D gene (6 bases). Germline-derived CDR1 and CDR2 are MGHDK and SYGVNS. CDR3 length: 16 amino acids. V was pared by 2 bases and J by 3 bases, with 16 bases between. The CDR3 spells CASSETKTGLDTEAFF. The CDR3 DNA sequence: TGTGCCAGCAGTGAAACCAAAACAGGGCTGGACACTGAAGCTTTCTTT. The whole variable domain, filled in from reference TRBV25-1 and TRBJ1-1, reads EADIYQTPRYLVIGTGKKITLECSQTMGHDKMYWYQQDPGMELHLIHYSYGVNSTEKGDLSSESTVSRIRTEHFPLTLESARPSHTSQYLCASSETKTGLDTEAFFGQGTRLTVV.

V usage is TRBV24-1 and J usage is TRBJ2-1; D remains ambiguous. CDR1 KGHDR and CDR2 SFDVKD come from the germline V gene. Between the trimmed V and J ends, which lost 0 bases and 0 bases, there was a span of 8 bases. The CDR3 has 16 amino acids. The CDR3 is CATSDLYGRSYNEQFF. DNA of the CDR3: TGTGCCACCAGTGATTTGTACGGCCGCTCCTACAATGAGCAGTTCTTC.

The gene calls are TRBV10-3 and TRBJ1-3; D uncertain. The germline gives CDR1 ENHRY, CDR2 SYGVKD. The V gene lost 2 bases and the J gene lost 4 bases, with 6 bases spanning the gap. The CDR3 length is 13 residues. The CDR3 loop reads CAISERGGNTIYF. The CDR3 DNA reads TGTGCCATCAGTGAGCGAGGGGGAAACACCATATATTTT.

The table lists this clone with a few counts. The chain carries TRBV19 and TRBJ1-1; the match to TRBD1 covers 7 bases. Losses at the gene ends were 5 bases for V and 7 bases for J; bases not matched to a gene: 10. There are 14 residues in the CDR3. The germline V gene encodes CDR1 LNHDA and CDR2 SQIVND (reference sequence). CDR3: CASSVQGQLIEAFF. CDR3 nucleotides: TGTGCCAGTAGTGTACAGGGACAGCTTATTGAAGCTTTCTTT. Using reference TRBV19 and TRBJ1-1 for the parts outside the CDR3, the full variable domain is DGGITQSPKYLFRKEGQNVTLSCEQNLNHDAMYWYRQDPGQGLRLIYYSQIVNDFQKGDIAEGYSVSREKKESFPLTVTSAQKNPTAFYLCASSVQGQLIEAFFGQGTRLTVV.

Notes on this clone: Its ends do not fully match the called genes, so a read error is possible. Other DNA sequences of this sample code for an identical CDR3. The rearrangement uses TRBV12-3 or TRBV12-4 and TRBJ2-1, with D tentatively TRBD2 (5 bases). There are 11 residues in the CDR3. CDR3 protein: CASSLAYEQFF. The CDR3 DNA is TGTGCCAGCAGCTTAGCGTATGAGCAGTTCTTC.

The CDR3 region has the DNA TGTGCCAGCAGCTTTCTACAGACCTACGAGCAGTACGTC. Residues: CASSFLQTYEQYV. This sequence joins TRBV7-9 and TRBJ2-7; D unresolved. The CDR3 is made up of 13 amino acids. Germline V gene data show CDR1 as SEHNR and CDR2 as FQNEAQ (reference sequence). V shed 3 bases and J shed 2 bases, with 8 bases lying between them.

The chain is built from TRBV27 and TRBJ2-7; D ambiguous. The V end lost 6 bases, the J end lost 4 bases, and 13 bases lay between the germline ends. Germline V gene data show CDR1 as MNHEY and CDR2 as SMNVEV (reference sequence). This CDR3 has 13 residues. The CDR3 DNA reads TGTGCCAGCAGCCGAAACTCCGGTTACGAGCAGTACGTC. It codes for CASSRNSGYEQYV.

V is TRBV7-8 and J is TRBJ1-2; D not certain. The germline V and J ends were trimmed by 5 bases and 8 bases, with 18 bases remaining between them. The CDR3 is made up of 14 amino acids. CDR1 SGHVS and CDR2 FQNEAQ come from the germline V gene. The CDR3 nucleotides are TGTGCCAGCAGCCACCCCGACGGGCGGACCGGCTACACCTTC. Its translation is CASSHPDGRTGYTF.